This record looks at one TCR beta chain sequence and its context. Naive CD8 cells, CD45RO-negative and positively selected for CCR7, excluded terminally differentiated effector memory CD45RA+ cells. The CDR3 spans 14 residues. Germline loops: CDR1 SNHLY, CDR2 FYNNEI. The ends lost 6 bases at V and 4 bases at J; junction bases unmatched: 7. These data come from a study of shared clonotypes between healthy human individuals. Clones were read by immunoSEQ multiplex PCR, and TCRdb kept only the in-frame ones, dropping some. The sample yields hundreds of thousands of clones, about 92% seen once. The chain couples TRBV2 to TRBJ2-5, with 8 bases fitting TRBD1. The clonotype was recovered from a man younger than 45 in good health. The material sequenced was naive CD8+ T cells sorted from blood. The CDR3 loop reads CASSRRTGRETQYF. CDR3 nucleotides: TGTGCCAGCAGCCGCAGGACAGGGAGAGAGACCCAGTACTTC.